Following are 30 T cell receptor beta chains from one sample sequenced in a study of T cell changes during pregnancy in multiple sclerosis. Some clones are missing from TCRdb's copy, which holds only in-frame ones; the method was immunoSEQ multiplex PCR. The sample contains more than 50,000 clones, 90% of which appear only once. The sample here was peripheral blood, taken in the first trimester of pregnancy. These receptor sequences come from a female donor in good health, enrolled as a control in a pregnancy study.

The rearrangement joins TRBV19 to TRBJ1-1; D call uncertain. The CDR3 covers 13 residues. The germline V and J ends were trimmed by 5 bases and 1 base, with 8 bases remaining between them. Germline values: CDR1 LNHDA, CDR2 SQIVND (reference sequence). As DNA, the CDR3 is TGTGCCAGTAGTTCCGGGAGGAACACTGAAGCTTTCTTT. Amino acids: CASSSGRNTEAFF.

The chain uses TRBV5-5 and TRBJ2-7; 8 nucleotides line up with TRBD2. The CDR3 spans 16 residues. Germline lookup yields CDR1 SGHKS and CDR2 YYEKEE (reference sequence). V trimming: 0 bases; J trimming: 4 bases; junction bases outside the gene matches: 9. The CDR3 sequence: CASSLELSGGVYEQYF. CDR3 DNA sequence: TGTGCCAGCAGCTTGGAGTTAAGCGGGGGTGTTTACGAGCAGTACTTC.

This clone was found a few times. CDR3 sequence: CASSPPGWYNEQFF. CDR3 nucleotides: TGTGCCAGCAGCCCTCCGGGGTGGTACAATGAGCAGTTCTTC. The genes are TRBV21-1 and TRBJ2-1; the tabulated D call, TRBD2, remains unverified against the DNA. TRBV21-1 is reported as a pseudogene. The length of the CDR3 is 14 residues.

The chain links TRBV5-6 to TRBJ1-5; D might be TRBD1 (5 bases). V was cut by 3 bases and J by 4 bases, with 8 bases left in between. The CDR3 is 13 residues long. The germline V gene encodes CDR1 SGHDT and CDR2 YYEEEE. In nucleotides, the CDR3 is TGTGCCAGCAGCTCGCAGGGAAATCAGCCCCAGCATTTT. This encodes CASSSQGNQPQHF.

The chain recombines TRBV10-2 with TRBJ2-7, with 7 bases matching TRBD1. CDR3 length: 14 residues. With 8 bases clipped from V and 0 bases from J, the junction kept 7 bases outside the gene matches. Germline V CDR1 and CDR2: WSHSY, SAAADI. The CDR3 reads CASASGQSSYEQYF. The CDR3 DNA is TGCGCCAGCGCCTCGGGACAGAGCTCCTACGAGCAGTACTTC.

This chain connects TRBV25-1 to TRBJ2-2; D ambiguous. The germline gives CDR1 MGHDK, CDR2 SYGVNS. The V and J ends lost 3 bases and 4 bases respectively, with 3 bases between them. There are 12 residues in the CDR3. The CDR3, as DNA: TGTGCCAGCAGTGAGAGCACCGGGGAGCTGTTTTTT. Amino acid sequence: CASSESTGELFF.

The V and J genes are TRBV29-1 and TRBJ2-2; D uncertain. The germline V and J ends were trimmed by 6 bases and 4 bases, with 12 bases remaining between them. This CDR3 has 13 amino acids. In germline, CDR1 is SQVTM, CDR2 ANQGSEA. In DNA form, the CDR3 reads TGCAGCGTACTTCGGTCCCCCACCGGGGAGCTGTTTTTT. Amino acids: CSVLRSPTGELFF.

The chain combines TRBV27 with TRBJ1-5, with a possible D match to TRBD1 (6 bases). This CDR3 contains 15 residues. The V gene's germline CDR1 is MNHEY and CDR2 SMNVEV (reference sequence). V was pared by 3 bases and J by 3 bases, with 12 bases between. CDR3 sequence: CASSFFGDINQPQHF. CDR3 coding DNA: TGTGCCAGCAGTTTTTTTGGGGACATCAATCAGCCCCAGCATTTT.

This clone was detected only a few times. The rearrangement links TRBV6-5 to TRBJ2-2; 9 positions match TRBD1. The germline V gene encodes CDR1 MNHEY and CDR2 SVGAGI. The junction had 2 bases not matched to a gene; V was cut back by 5 bases and J by 7 bases. There are 13 residues in the CDR3. CDR3 coding DNA: TGTGCCAGCAGTACGGACAGGGGCGGGGAGCTGTTTTTT. It specifies CASSTDRGGELFF.

The chain employs TRBV7-9 and TRBJ2-1, with D possibly TRBD1 on 5 matching bases. The CDR3 has 15 amino acids. Germline V gene data show CDR1 as SEHNR and CDR2 as FQNEAQ (reference sequence). V lost 5 bases, J lost 0 bases, and 11 bases lay in between. The CDR3: CASSPRQSSYNEQFF. DNA for the CDR3: TGTGCCAGCAGCCCCCGACAGAGCTCCTACAATGAGCAGTTCTTC.

The V call is TRBV28, the J call TRBJ1-2; 8 positions match TRBD1. The trim removed 5 bases at V and 4 bases at J, leaving 9 bases unmatched. Germline V gives CDR1 MDHEN, CDR2 SYDVKM. The CDR3 consists of 15 residues. CDR3 region: CASSKTGEESYGYTF. In DNA form, the CDR3 reads TGTGCCAGCAGTAAGACAGGGGAGGAAAGCTATGGCTACACCTTC.

V gene TRBV5-1 combines with J gene TRBJ2-1, with TRBD2 matching over 8 bases. V gave up 4 bases and J gave up 2 bases; unmatched junction bases: 5. The germline CDR1 and CDR2 sequences are SGHRS and YFSETQ. CDR3 length: 15 amino acids. CDR3 protein: CASSLTSATYNEQFF. The CDR3 DNA reads as TGCGCCAGCAGCCTGACTAGCGCTACCTACAATGAGCAGTTCTTC. The full variable domain, completed using reference TRBV5-1 and TRBJ2-1, is KAGVTQTPRYLIKTRGQQVTLSCSPISGHRSVSWYQQTPGQGLQFLFEYFSETQRNKGNFPGRFSGRQFSNSRSEMNVSTLELGDSALYLCASSLTSATYNEQFFGPGTRLTVL.

The chain combines TRBV29-1 with TRBJ1-2; 9 bases are a match to TRBD1. Germline loops: CDR1 SQVTM, CDR2 ANQGSEA. The CDR3 consists of 12 residues. Losses at the gene ends were 4 bases for V and 7 bases for J; bases not matched to a gene: 4. The CDR3 coding sequence is TGCAGCGTTGCCCGACAGGGGGTTGGCTACACCTTC. Translated: CSVARQGVGYTF.

This chain joins TRBV7-9 and TRBJ2-7, with 7 bases identical to TRBD2. The CDR3 extends over 15 amino acids. Germline V gene data show CDR1 as SEHNR and CDR2 as FQNEAQ (reference sequence). The V gene end was trimmed by 5 bases and the J gene end by 5 bases; junction bases not matched to a gene: 12. DNA for the CDR3: TGTGCCAGCAGCCCGCCGGAACTAGCGACCCACGAGCAGTACTTC. Translation: CASSPPELATHEQYF.

This rearrangement joins TRBV6-6 to TRBJ1-4; 8 bases line up with TRBD1. With V trimmed by 5 bases and J by 0 bases, 5 bases remained unmatched. The length of the CDR3 is 16 residues. Germline CDR1 MNHNY, CDR2 SVGAGI (reference sequence). CDR3 in amino acids: CASSVRQGTTNEKLFF. CDR3 bases: TGTGCCAGCAGTGTCCGACAGGGGACAACTAATGAAAAACTGTTTTTT.

The chain is built from TRBV19 and TRBJ1-5; the D gene is possibly TRBD1 (5 bases). Trimming took 5 bases from V and 5 from J, leaving 13 bases between them. Germline-derived CDR1 and CDR2 are LNHDA and SQIVND (reference sequence). The CDR3 runs to 14 residues. The CDR3 loop is CASSPPGIDQPQHF. CDR3 sequence (DNA): TGTGCCAGTAGTCCCCCAGGGATAGATCAGCCCCAGCATTTT.

The V and J genes are TRBV27 and TRBJ2-7; maybe TRBD1 (6 bases). The germline V gene has CDR1 MNHEY and CDR2 SMNVEV (reference sequence). This CDR3 comprises 13 residues. V lost 5 bases and J 5 bases, leaving 13 bases between the germline ends. The CDR3 protein is CASSRTVPHEQYF. CDR3 DNA: TGTGCCAGCAGTAGGACAGTCCCCCACGAGCAGTACTTC.

This chain links TRBV18 with TRBJ2-2, with D possibly matching TRBD1 (6 bases). The V gene lost 1 base and the J gene lost 0 bases, with 15 bases spanning the gap. Germline lookup yields CDR1 KGHSH and CDR2 LQKENI. The CDR3 is made up of 18 amino acids. DNA for the CDR3: TGTGCCAGCTCACCACGGACAGCCTACGCTGCGAACACCGGGGAGCTGTTTTTT. Translated: CASSPRTAYAANTGELFF. Using reference TRBV18 and TRBJ2-2 for the parts outside the CDR3, the full variable domain is NAGVMQNPRHLVRRRGQEARLRCSPMKGHSHVYWYRQLPEEGLKFMVYLQKENIIDESGMPKERFSAEFPKEGPSILRIQQVVRGDSAAYFCASSPRTAYAANTGELFFGEGSRLTVL.

DNA of the CDR3: TGTGCCAGCACCAGGGGCCACGAGCAGTACTTC. Amino acid sequence: CASTRGHEQYF. This chain uses TRBV6-5 with TRBJ2-7; possibly TRBD1 for D (6 bases). Per germline, CDR1 MNHEY and CDR2 SVGAGI. The CDR3 has 11 amino acids. Trimming cost V 7 bases and J 5 bases, with 9 bases left between them.

This clone came up once. The chain couples TRBV4-3 to TRBJ2-7, with 11 bases identical to TRBD2. V gave up 4 bases and J gave up 2 bases; unmatched junction bases: 4. The CDR3 runs 15 residues. From germline, CDR1 is LGHNA and CDR2 YSLEER. This CDR3 is CASSPIAGGAYEQYF. The CDR3 DNA follows: TGCGCCAGCAGCCCGATAGCGGGAGGGGCCTACGAGCAGTACTTC.

This clone has only a few counts. V is TRBV5-6 and J is TRBJ1-1, with TRBD1 matching over 7 bases. This CDR3 is built from 16 residues. Germline values: CDR1 SGHDT, CDR2 YYEEEE. The trim removed 0 bases at V and 1 base at J, leaving 6 bases unmatched. CDR3 DNA sequence: TGTGCCAGCAGCTTGGGAGGGGGCCCATCGAACACTGAAGCTTTCTTT. This codes for CASSLGGGPSNTEAFF.

The rearrangement joins TRBV18 to TRBJ2-3, with 8 bases that match TRBD2. Per germline, CDR1 KGHSH and CDR2 LQKENI. V dropped 3 bases and J dropped 2; count of bases not matched to a gene: 7. This CDR3 has 16 amino acids. The CDR3 here is CASSPGSGGDTDTQYF. CDR3 nucleotides: TGTGCCAGCTCACCGGGGAGCGGGGGAGACACAGATACGCAGTATTTT.

The V call is TRBV7-5, the J call TRBJ1-2; no check of the table's D call, TRBD1, against the DNA was made. TRBV7-5 is annotated as a pseudogene. This CDR3 has 14 residues. The CDR3 protein is CARRQGQRNYGYTF. CDR3 DNA: TGTGCCAGAAGGCAGGGACAGAGAAACTATGGCTACACCTTC.

J is TRBJ2-5 and V is TRBV19; 8 bases are shared with TRBD2. CDR1 is LNHDA and CDR2 is SQIVND in the germline V gene (reference sequence). The CDR3 spans 16 residues. J lost 5 bases, V lost 6 bases, and 14 bases had no gene match. The CDR3 DNA reads TGTGCCAGTAGGCCTCTGAGAAGCGGGAGCGGGGAGACCCAGTACTTC. Translating gives CASRPLRSGSGETQYF.

This sequence joins TRBV28 and TRBJ2-1, with 7 nucleotides matching TRBD2. The CDR3 spans 15 residues. Germline V gene data show CDR1 as MDHEN and CDR2 as SYDVKM. Trimming at V came to 5 bases and at J to 4 bases, leaving 8 bases not matched to a gene. The CDR3 nucleotides are TGTGCCAGCAGTGGCTCCATGGGAGGGTACAATGAGCAGTTCTTC. Amino acid sequence: CASSGSMGGYNEQFF.

This clone was detected only once. The rearrangement uses TRBV12-5 and TRBJ2-3, with 7 bases aligning to TRBD1. This CDR3 region has 15 residues. V shed 3 bases, J shed 5 bases, and the junction held 8 bases outside the gene matches. CDR1 is LGHNT and CDR2 is FRNRAP in the germline V gene. The CDR3 loop reads CASGLPDRFLDTQYF. CDR3 nucleotide sequence: TGTGCTAGTGGTTTACCGGACAGGTTCTTAGATACGCAGTATTTT.

The chain recombines TRBV2 with TRBJ1-2, with 11 bases identical to TRBD1. Germline V CDR1 and CDR2: SNHLY, FYNNEI. The CDR3 is made up of 13 amino acids. V lost 8 bases, J lost 7 bases, and 6 bases stayed unmatched. The CDR3 nucleotides read TGTGCCAGCGCAGGACAGGGGGCATTTGGCTACACCTTC. Translating gives CASAGQGAFGYTF.

This rearrangement joins TRBV7-9 to TRBJ2-7; D may be TRBD1 (6 bases). Germline assignment: CDR1 SEHNR and CDR2 FQNEAQ (reference sequence). The V and J ends lost 1 base and 5 bases respectively, with 9 bases between them. This CDR3 is built from 13 residues. CDR3 nucleotides: TGTGCCAGCAGCTTAGGCAGGGGCAACGAGCAGTACTTC. It is translated as CASSLGRGNEQYF.

CDR3 in amino acids: CSVGVGGYQETQYF. CDR3 sequence (DNA): TGCAGCGTGGGTGTCGGGGGGTACCAAGAGACCCAGTACTTC. The chain carries TRBV29-1 and TRBJ2-5, with TRBD2 identical over 7 bases. Trimming at V came to 6 bases and at J to 0 bases, leaving 7 bases not matched to a gene. CDR3 length: 14 amino acids. CDR1 is SQVTM, CDR2 ANQGSEA, per germline.

The chain couples TRBV4-2 to TRBJ2-7, with 11 bases that match TRBD2. Per the germline V gene, CDR1 is LGHNA and CDR2 is YNFKEQ. Trimming at V came to 4 bases and at J to 2 bases, leaving 7 bases not matched to a gene. The CDR3 length is 16 residues. In DNA form, the CDR3 reads TGTGCCAGCAGCCGAGAGACTAGCGGGACGCCCTACGAGCAGTACTTC. Translated, it gives CASSRETSGTPYEQYF.